This entry features one T cell receptor beta chain sequence. The sample comes from a study of T cell changes during pregnancy in multiple sclerosis. Produced via immunoSEQ multiplex PCR; TCRdb's table is partial and in-frame only. The repertoire holds 25,000 to 30,000 clones, with about 89% as singletons. V lost 8 bases and J lost 4; bases outside the gene matches: 9. Germline V CDR1 and CDR2: SGHTA, FQGNSA. The CDR3 consists of 15 residues. The V call is TRBV7-2, the J call TRBJ2-2; 8 nucleotides agree with TRBD2. The sample consisted of CD4+ T cells from peripheral blood mononuclear cells, taken in the first trimester of pregnancy. This sequence was found in a female donor in good health, enrolled as a control in a pregnancy study. The CDR3 reads CASRASGGSTGELFF. The CDR3 nucleotides read TGTGCCAGCCGGGCGTCGGGGGGGAGCACCGGGGAGCTGTTTTTT. The whole variable domain, remainder taken from reference TRBV7-2 and TRBJ2-2, is GAGVSQSPSNKVTEKGKDVELRCDPISGHTALYWYRQSLGQGLEFLIYFQGNSAPDKSGLPSDRFSAERTGGSVSTLTIQRTQQEDSAVYLCASRASGGSTGELFFGEGSRLTVL.